Following are 29 T cell receptor beta chains from one sample sequenced in a study of OX40 agonist ivuxolimab in advanced cancers. TCRdb's copy holds only in-frame clones and misses some; the assay was immunoSEQ multiplex PCR. Of roughly 70,000 clones in the sample, 88% were seen once. The source was CD4+ or CD8+ T cells sorted from blood, collected in a trial of the OX40 agonist ivuxolimab. The receptor source for this set is an adult with an advanced solid tumor such as melanoma, head and neck, liver or kidney cancer.

The rearrangement links TRBV19 to TRBJ2-5; 13 bases line up with TRBD2. CDR1 is LNHDA and CDR2 is SQIVND in the germline V gene (reference sequence). This CDR3 is built from 17 residues. V lost 1 base, J lost 5 bases, and 7 bases stayed unmatched. The CDR3 loop is CASSIAQLAGGRETQYF. The CDR3 nucleotides read TGTGCCAGTAGTATAGCTCAACTAGCGGGAGGGCGGGAGACCCAGTACTTC. The full variable domain, completed using reference TRBV19 and TRBJ2-5, is DGGITQSPKYLFRKEGQNVTLSCEQNLNHDAMYWYRQDPGQGLRLIYYSQIVNDFQKGDIAEGYSVSREKKESFPLTVTSAQKNPTAFYLCASSIAQLAGGRETQYFGPGTRLLVL.

CDR3 residues: CATHRDRVFGQPQHF. CDR3 nucleotides: TGTGCCACCCACCGGGACAGAGTGTTCGGTCAGCCCCAGCATTTT. The V and J genes are TRBV6-1 and TRBJ1-5, with 7 bases fitting TRBD1. Germline CDR1 MNHNS, CDR2 SASEGT. The CDR3 sequence is 15 residues long. Trimming at V came to 10 bases and at J to 6 bases, leaving 15 bases not matched to a gene.

The genes are TRBV7-8 and TRBJ2-1, with TRBD1 identical over 7 bases. Germline V gene sequence: CDR1 SGHVS, CDR2 FQNEAQ. The CDR3 covers 15 residues. Trimming at V came to 5 bases and at J to 0 bases, leaving 4 bases not matched to a gene. The CDR3 bases are TGTGCCAGCAGCCTGGGACAGCGCTCCTACAATGAGCAGTTCTTC. Translating gives CASSLGQRSYNEQFF.

V gene TRBV14 combines with J gene TRBJ2-3; 9 bases are a match to TRBD1. Germline CDR1 is SGHDN and CDR2 is FVKESK. Losses at the gene ends were 4 bases for V and 4 bases for J; bases not matched to a gene: 12. The length of the CDR3 is 17 residues. Here the CDR3 DNA reads TGTGCCAGCAGCCCTAACTACAGGGGGCATATAGCAGATACGCAGTATTTT. Amino acids: CASSPNYRGHIADTQYF.

The chain couples TRBV5-6 to TRBJ1-1; no firm D call. There are 16 residues in the CDR3. Trimming shortened V by 4 bases and J by 0 bases, and 16 bases separated the two germline ends. Looked up from germline, CDR1 is SGHDT and CDR2 is YYEEEE. CDR3 loop: CASSERGRYVNTEAFF. The CDR3, as DNA: TGTGCCAGCAGCGAAAGAGGTCGGTACGTGAACACTGAAGCTTTCTTT.

The genes are TRBV18 and TRBJ2-3; the match to TRBD2 covers 11 bases. V lost 3 bases and J lost 4; bases outside the gene matches: 6. The CDR3 contains 16 residues. Germline-derived CDR1 and CDR2 are KGHSH and LQKENI. The CDR3 loop is CASSPPLAGVADTQYF. The CDR3, as DNA: TGTGCCAGCTCACCCCCACTAGCGGGAGTGGCAGATACGCAGTATTTT.

This rearrangement joins TRBV27 to TRBJ2-5; TRBD2 matches at 11 bases. V dropped 7 bases and J dropped 1; count of bases not matched to a gene: 8. The length of the CDR3 is 16 residues. CDR1 and CDR2 from the germline V gene are MNHEY and SMNVEV (reference sequence). The CDR3 loop reads CASKSVGTSGQETQYF. The CDR3, as DNA: TGTGCCAGCAAATCCGTAGGGACTAGCGGCCAAGAGACCCAGTACTTC.

V usage is TRBV9 and J usage is TRBJ2-1; 8 bases match TRBD2. Germline CDR1 SGDLS, CDR2 YYNGEE. There are 16 residues in the CDR3. Germline trimming cut 3 bases from V and 0 bases from J; bases unmatched to any gene: 5. The CDR3 DNA reads as TGTGCCAGCAGCGCAAGCGGGGGCACCTCCTACAATGAGCAGTTCTTC. It codes for CASSASGGTSYNEQFF.

The chain joins TRBV5-1 to TRBJ1-1; D gene ambiguous. The CDR3 contains 15 residues. The V end lost 1 base, the J end lost 4 bases, and 14 bases lay between the germline ends. Germline V lookup: CDR1 SGHRS, CDR2 YFSETQ. The CDR3 nucleotides read TGCGCCAGCAGCTTGTCGGCAGGTATGGGCACTGAAGCTTTCTTT. Protein: CASSLSAGMGTEAFF.

The V and J genes are TRBV7-3 and TRBJ2-3, with D perhaps TRBD1 or TRBD2 (5 bases each). The germline gives CDR1 SGHTA, CDR2 FQGTGA. There are 15 residues in the CDR3. Trimming removed 1 base at V and 5 bases at J, with 13 bases between. The CDR3 sequence is CASSLIGDLGDTQYF. In nucleotides, the CDR3 is TGTGCCAGCAGCTTAATTGGGGACCTGGGAGATACGCAGTATTTT.

V is TRBV4-1 and J is TRBJ1-3, with 7 bases lining up with TRBD1. CDR1 MGHRA and CDR2 YSYEKL come from the germline V gene. The CDR3 has 17 residues. Trimming cost V 0 bases and J 0 bases; bases outside gene matches: 5. CDR3 coding DNA: TGCGCCAGCAGCCAAGAGGGACAGAGGGGCTCTGGAAACACCATATATTTT. Protein: CASSQEGQRGSGNTIYF.

The V gene is TRBV5-4, the J gene TRBJ2-2; the D gene is possibly TRBD2 (5 bases). This CDR3 contains 15 residues. The germline CDR1 and CDR2 sequences are SGHNT and YYREEE (reference sequence). With 5 bases removed from V and 0 bases from J, the gap between germline ends came to 11 bases. CDR3 loop: CASSPGGANTGELFF. The DNA of the CDR3 is TGTGCCAGCAGTCCAGGAGGTGCGAACACCGGGGAGCTGTTTTTT.

The rearrangement uses TRBV4-1 and TRBJ2-1; 7 bases match TRBD1. The CDR3 spans 17 residues. Per the germline V gene, CDR1 is MGHRA and CDR2 is YSYEKL. V lost 1 base, J lost 0 bases, and 6 bases stayed unmatched. The CDR3 reads CASSQGQGETSYNEQFF. The DNA for the CDR3 is TGCGCCAGCAGCCAAGGACAGGGTGAGACCTCCTACAATGAGCAGTTCTTC.

The gene calls are TRBV5-6 and TRBJ1-6; 10 nucleotides line up with TRBD1. This CDR3 contains 16 residues. CDR1 and CDR2 from the germline V gene are SGHDT and YYEEEE. V lost 4 bases, J lost 5 bases, and 6 bases stayed unmatched. In DNA form, the CDR3 reads TGTGCCAGCAGCAAGGGACAGGGGCGCGATAATTCACCCCTCCACTTT. It codes for CASSKGQGRDNSPLHF. Filled out from reference TRBV5-6 and TRBJ1-6, the complete variable domain reads DAGVTQSPTHLIKTRGQQVTLRCSPKSGHDTVSWYQQALGQGPQFIFQYYEEEERQRGNFPDRFSGHQFPNYSSELNVNALLLGDSALYLCASSKGQGRDNSPLHFGNGTRLTVT.

The J gene is TRBJ1-5, the V gene TRBV4-1; D is uncertain. The germline CDR1 and CDR2 sequences are MGHRA and YSYEKL. This CDR3 comprises 14 residues. V was shortened by 6 bases and J by 2 bases, with 11 bases between the two germline ends. Here the CDR3 DNA reads TGCGCCAGCAGTTGGGATGCCGGCAATCAGCCCCAGCATTTT. Its protein product is CASSWDAGNQPQHF.

This rearrangement joins TRBV10-3 to TRBJ1-2; 9 bases agree with TRBD1. Germline V gene sequence: CDR1 ENHRY, CDR2 SYGVKD. After removal of 4 bases from V and 7 bases from J, the junction contained 7 bases not matched to a gene. CDR3 size: 14 residues. The CDR3 DNA reads as TGTGCCATCAGTGGACAGGGGGGAGGACGTGGCTACACCTTC. Translating gives CAISGQGGGRGYTF.

The rearrangement uses TRBV5-1 and TRBJ2-7; D is uncertain. Trimming cost V 0 bases and J 6 bases, with 7 bases left between them. The germline CDR1 and CDR2 sequences are SGHRS and YFSETQ. The CDR3 runs to 12 residues. The DNA of the CDR3 is TGCGCCAGCAGCTTGGTCGGCGGCGAGCAGTACTTC. Protein product: CASSLVGGEQYF.

The chain couples TRBV7-2 to TRBJ2-7, with TRBD2 matching over 7 bases. With V trimmed by 1 base and J by 4 bases, 16 bases remained unmatched. This CDR3 has 18 residues. In germline, CDR1 is SGHTA, CDR2 FQGNSA. As DNA, the CDR3 is TGTGCCAGCAGCTTAGGCCGCCCGGGACTACTACGGAATTACGAGCAGTACTTC. This gives the protein CASSLGRPGLLRNYEQYF.

This clone was detected a few times. CDR3 residues: CASSFSSRSEGGYTF. CDR3 nucleotides: TGTGCCAGCAGCTTCAGCTCCAGGTCTGAGGGTGGCTACACCTTC. This rearrangement joins TRBV7-2 to TRBJ1-2; no clear D. Germline CDR1 and CDR2: SGHTA and FQGNSA. The CDR3 is 15 residues long. Trimming removed 3 bases from V and 7 bases from J, with 18 bases in between.

The chain couples TRBV30 to TRBJ2-3; 10 bases line up with TRBD1. The J segment lost 2 bases and the V segment lost 2 bases, leaving 7 bases of the junction unmatched. CDR3 length equals 16 residues. Germline V gene sequence: CDR1 GTSNPN, CDR2 SVGIG (reference sequence). Written as DNA, the CDR3 is TGTGCCTGGAGTTCTTGGGACAGGGGATCCACAGATACGCAGTATTTT. Translation: CAWSSWDRGSTDTQYF.

This chain uses TRBV18 with TRBJ2-1; D gene unclear. The CDR3 contains 11 residues. Germline V gives CDR1 KGHSH, CDR2 LQKENI. With 3 bases removed from V and 9 bases from J, the gap between germline ends came to 6 bases. The chain's CDR3 is CASSPVSEQFF. The CDR3 bases are TGTGCCAGCTCACCGGTATCTGAGCAGTTCTTC. Supplemented by reference TRBV18 and TRBJ2-1, the full variable domain reads NAGVMQNPRHLVRRRGQEARLRCSPMKGHSHVYWYRQLPEEGLKFMVYLQKENIIDESGMPKERFSAEFPKEGPSILRIQQVVRGDSAAYFCASSPVSEQFFGPGTRLTVL.

This rearrangement joins TRBV4-2 to TRBJ2-1, with 11 bases aligning to TRBD1. The CDR3 loop spans 14 amino acids. V was pared by 1 base and J by 8 bases, with 1 base of the junction left unmatched. CDR1 is LGHNA and CDR2 is YNFKEQ in the germline V gene. The CDR3 spells CASSQGTGGDEQFF. Written as DNA, the CDR3 is TGTGCCAGCAGCCAAGGGACAGGGGGCGATGAGCAGTTCTTC.

The chain uses TRBV10-3 and TRBJ1-1, with 9 bases identical to TRBD1. V lost 0 bases and J lost 4; bases outside the gene matches: 6. The CDR3 runs to 16 residues. The V gene's germline CDR1 is ENHRY and CDR2 SYGVKD. The CDR3 coding sequence is TGTGCCATCAGTGAGTCCGCGCCGACAGGGGGCACTGAAGCTTTCTTT. It translates to CAISESAPTGGTEAFF.

This chain joins TRBV15 and TRBJ1-5; D might be TRBD1 (5 bases). V lost 6 bases, J lost 7 bases, and 13 bases lay in between. The CDR3 extends over 13 amino acids. The germline V gene encodes CDR1 LNHNV and CDR2 YYDKDF (reference sequence). The CDR3 DNA sequence: TGTGCCACCAGTAGTATGGGGGGGCAGCCCCAGCATTTT. Protein sequence: CATSSMGGQPQHF.

The V and J genes are TRBV15 and TRBJ1-1, with no clear D. CDR1 LNHNV and CDR2 YYDKDF come from the germline V gene (reference sequence). Trimming shortened V by 0 bases and J by 5 bases, and 10 bases separated the two germline ends. The CDR3 spans 14 residues. CDR3 DNA sequence: TGTGCCACCAGCAGAGATCGGATTGGGACTGAAGCTTTCTTT. This codes for CATSRDRIGTEAFF. The full variable domain, in which reference TRBV15 and TRBJ1-1 provide the parts outside the CDR3, is DAMVIQNPRYQVTQFGKPVTLSCSQTLNHNVMYWYQQKSSQAPKLLFHYYDKDFNNEADTPDNFQSRRPNTSFCFLDIRSPGLGDTAMYLCATSRDRIGTEAFFGQGTRLTVV.

The rearrangement uses TRBV9 and TRBJ2-1, with 8 bases fitting TRBD2. V lost 4 bases and J lost 7; bases outside the gene matches: 10. Germline values: CDR1 SGDLS, CDR2 YYNGEE. The CDR3 covers 15 residues. The CDR3 DNA sequence: TGTGCCAGCAGCTCACCTGGACGGGAGGGTAATGAGCAGTTCTTC. It specifies CASSSPGREGNEQFF.

There are many counts of this clone. The J gene is TRBJ1-6, the V gene TRBV14; D possibly corresponds to TRBD1 (6 bases). Trimming stripped 8 bases from V and 7 bases from J, with 15 bases between. CDR1 is SGHDN and CDR2 is FVKESK in the germline V gene. The CDR3 extends over 14 amino acids. The CDR3 reads CASSDRRGNSPLHF. Here the CDR3 DNA reads TGTGCCAGCTCTGACAGGAGGGGAAATTCACCCCTCCACTTT.

The V gene is TRBV2, the J gene TRBJ2-7; possible D gene TRBD1, 6 bases. CDR3 length: 14 residues. The V end was cut by 5 bases, the J end by 0 bases, with 11 bases between. Germline V gene sequence: CDR1 SNHLY, CDR2 FYNNEI. The DNA of the CDR3 is TGTGCCAGCAGTCCTGACAGGAGCTCCTACGAGCAGTACTTC. It is translated as CASSPDRSSYEQYF.

With respect to this clone: This CDR3 is also generated by other DNA sequences in the sample. This rearrangement joins TRBV7-3 to TRBJ2-1; D is ambiguous. Looked up from germline, CDR1 is SGHTA and CDR2 is FQGTGA. V lost 2 bases and J 0 bases, leaving 5 bases between the germline ends. CDR3 length: 14 amino acids. The CDR3 DNA follows: TGTGCCAGCAGCTTAGCTAGCTCCTACAATGAGCAGTTCTTC. Encoded protein: CASSLASSYNEQFF.